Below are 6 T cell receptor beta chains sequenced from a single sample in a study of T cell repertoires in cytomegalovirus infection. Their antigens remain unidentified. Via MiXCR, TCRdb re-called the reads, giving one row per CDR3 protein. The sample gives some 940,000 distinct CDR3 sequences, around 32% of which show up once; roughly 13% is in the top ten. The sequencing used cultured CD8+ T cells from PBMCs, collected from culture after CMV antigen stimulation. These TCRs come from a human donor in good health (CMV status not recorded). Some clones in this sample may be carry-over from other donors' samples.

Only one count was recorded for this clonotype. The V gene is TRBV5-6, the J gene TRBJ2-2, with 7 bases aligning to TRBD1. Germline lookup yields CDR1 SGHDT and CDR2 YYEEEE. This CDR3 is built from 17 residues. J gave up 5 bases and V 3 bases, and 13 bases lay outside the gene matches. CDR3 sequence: CASSSGQEVRRTGELFF. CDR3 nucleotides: TGTGCCAGCAGCTCCGGACAGGAGGTGCGTCGGACCGGGGAGCTGTTTTTT.

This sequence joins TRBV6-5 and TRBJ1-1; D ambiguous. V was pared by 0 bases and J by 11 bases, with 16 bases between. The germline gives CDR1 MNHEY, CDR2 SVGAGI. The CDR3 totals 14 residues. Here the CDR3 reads CASSYSPLLGNAFF. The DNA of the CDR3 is TGTGCCAGCAGTTACTCACCTCTACTTGGAAACGCTTTCTTT.

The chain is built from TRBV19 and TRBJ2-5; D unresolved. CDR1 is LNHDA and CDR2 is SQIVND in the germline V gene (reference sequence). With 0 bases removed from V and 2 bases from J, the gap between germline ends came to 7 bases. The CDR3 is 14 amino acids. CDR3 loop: CASSIDWSQETQYF. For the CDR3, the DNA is TGTGCCAGTAGTATAGACTGGAGTCAAGAGACCCAGTACTTC.

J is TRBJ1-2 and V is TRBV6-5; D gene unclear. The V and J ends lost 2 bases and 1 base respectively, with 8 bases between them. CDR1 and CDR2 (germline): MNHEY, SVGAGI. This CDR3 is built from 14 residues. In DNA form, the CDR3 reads TGTGCCAGCAGTTACAGCCCCCTTAACTATGGCTACACCTTC. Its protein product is CASSYSPLNYGYTF.

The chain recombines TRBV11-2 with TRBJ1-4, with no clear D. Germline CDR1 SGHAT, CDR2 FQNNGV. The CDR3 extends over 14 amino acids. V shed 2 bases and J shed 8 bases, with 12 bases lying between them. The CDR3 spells CASSLLGTREKLFF. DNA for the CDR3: TGTGCCAGCAGCTTATTGGGAACGAGGGAAAAACTGTTTTTT.

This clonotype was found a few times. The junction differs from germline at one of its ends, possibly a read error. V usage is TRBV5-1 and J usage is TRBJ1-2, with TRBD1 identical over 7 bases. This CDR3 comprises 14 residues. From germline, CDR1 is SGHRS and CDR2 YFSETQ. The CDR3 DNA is TGTGCCAGCAGCTTAATAGGGGGCCTCGAGGGCTACACCTTC. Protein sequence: CASSLIGGLEGYTF.